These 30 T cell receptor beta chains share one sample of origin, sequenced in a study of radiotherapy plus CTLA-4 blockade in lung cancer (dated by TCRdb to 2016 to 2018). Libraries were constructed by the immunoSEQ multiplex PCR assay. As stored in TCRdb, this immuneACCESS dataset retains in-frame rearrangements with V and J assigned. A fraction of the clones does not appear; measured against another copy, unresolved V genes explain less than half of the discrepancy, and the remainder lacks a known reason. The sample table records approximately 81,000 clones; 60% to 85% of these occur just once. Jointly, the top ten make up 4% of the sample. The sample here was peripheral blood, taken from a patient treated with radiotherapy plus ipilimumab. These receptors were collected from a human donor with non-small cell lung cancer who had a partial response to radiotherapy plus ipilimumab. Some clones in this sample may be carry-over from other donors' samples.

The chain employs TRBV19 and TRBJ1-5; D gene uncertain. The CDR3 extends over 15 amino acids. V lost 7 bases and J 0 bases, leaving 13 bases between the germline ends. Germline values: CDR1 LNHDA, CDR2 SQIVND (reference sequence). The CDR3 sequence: CASNDRGTSNQPQHF. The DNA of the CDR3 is TGTGCCAGTAATGATCGGGGTACTAGCAATCAGCCCCAGCATTTT. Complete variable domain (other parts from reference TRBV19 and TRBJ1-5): DGGITQSPKYLFRKEGQNVTLSCEQNLNHDAMYWYRQDPGQGLRLIYYSQIVNDFQKGDIAEGYSVSREKKESFPLTVTSAQKNPTAFYLCASNDRGTSNQPQHFGDGTRLSIL.

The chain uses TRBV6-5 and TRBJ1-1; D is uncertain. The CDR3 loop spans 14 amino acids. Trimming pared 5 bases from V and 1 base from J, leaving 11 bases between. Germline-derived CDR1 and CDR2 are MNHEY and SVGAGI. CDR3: CASSHLRGNTEAFF. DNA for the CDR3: TGTGCCAGCAGTCATCTCCGGGGGAACACTGAAGCTTTCTTT.

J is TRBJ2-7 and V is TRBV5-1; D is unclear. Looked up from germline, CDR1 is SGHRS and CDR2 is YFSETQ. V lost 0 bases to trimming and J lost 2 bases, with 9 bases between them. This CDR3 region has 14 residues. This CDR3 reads CASSLASGTYEQYF. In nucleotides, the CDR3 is TGCGCCAGCAGCTTGGCCTCGGGTACCTACGAGCAGTACTTC.

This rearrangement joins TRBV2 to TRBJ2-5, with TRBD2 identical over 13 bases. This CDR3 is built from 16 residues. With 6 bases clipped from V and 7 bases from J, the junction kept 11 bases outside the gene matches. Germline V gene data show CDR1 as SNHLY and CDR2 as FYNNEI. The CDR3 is CASSVGLAGAYGTQYF. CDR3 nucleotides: TGTGCCAGCAGCGTTGGACTAGCGGGGGCTTACGGGACCCAGTACTTC. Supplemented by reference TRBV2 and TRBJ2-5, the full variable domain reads EPEVTQTPSHQVTQMGQEVILRCVPISNHLYFYWYRQILGQKVEFLVSFYNNEISEKSEIFDDQFSVERPDGSNFTLKIRSTKLEDSAMYFCASSVGLAGAYGTQYFGPGTRLLVL.

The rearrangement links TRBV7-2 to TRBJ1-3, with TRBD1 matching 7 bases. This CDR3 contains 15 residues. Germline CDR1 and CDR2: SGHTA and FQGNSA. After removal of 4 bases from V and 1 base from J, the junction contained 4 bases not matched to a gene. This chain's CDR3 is CASSSAGGSGNTIYF. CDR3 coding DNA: TGTGCCAGCAGCTCCGCAGGGGGGTCTGGAAACACCATATATTTT.

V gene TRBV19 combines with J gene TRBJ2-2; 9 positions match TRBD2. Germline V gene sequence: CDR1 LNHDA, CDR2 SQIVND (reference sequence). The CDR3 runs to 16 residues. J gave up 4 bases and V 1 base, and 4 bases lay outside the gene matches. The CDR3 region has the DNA TGTGCCAGTAGTATAGGTAGCGGGAGTCGCACCGGGGAGCTGTTTTTT. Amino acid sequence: CASSIGSGSRTGELFF.

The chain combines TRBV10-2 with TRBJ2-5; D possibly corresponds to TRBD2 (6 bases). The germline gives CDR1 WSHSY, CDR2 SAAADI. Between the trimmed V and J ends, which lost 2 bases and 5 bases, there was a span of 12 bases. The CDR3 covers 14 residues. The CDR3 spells CASSEDRGLETQYF. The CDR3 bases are TGCGCCAGCAGTGAGGATAGGGGACTCGAGACCCAGTACTTC.

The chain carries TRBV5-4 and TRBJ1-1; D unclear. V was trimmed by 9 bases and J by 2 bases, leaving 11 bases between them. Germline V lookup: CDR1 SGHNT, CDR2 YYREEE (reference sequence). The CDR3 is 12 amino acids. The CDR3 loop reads CATALANTEAFF. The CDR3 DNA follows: TGTGCCACCGCACTAGCAAACACTGAAGCTTTCTTT.

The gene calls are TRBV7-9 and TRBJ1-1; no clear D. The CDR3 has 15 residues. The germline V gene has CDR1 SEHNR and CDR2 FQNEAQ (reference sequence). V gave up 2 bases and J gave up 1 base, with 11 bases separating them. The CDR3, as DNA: TGTGCCAGCAGCTTAAGGGCGGGCGGGAACACTGAAGCTTTCTTT. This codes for CASSLRAGGNTEAFF.

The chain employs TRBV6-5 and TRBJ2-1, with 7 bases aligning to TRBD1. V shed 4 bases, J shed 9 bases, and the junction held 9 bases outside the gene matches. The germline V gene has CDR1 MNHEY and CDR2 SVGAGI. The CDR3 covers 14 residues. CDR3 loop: CASSWGQSRSEQFF. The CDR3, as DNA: TGTGCCAGCAGTTGGGGACAGTCGCGAAGTGAGCAGTTCTTC.

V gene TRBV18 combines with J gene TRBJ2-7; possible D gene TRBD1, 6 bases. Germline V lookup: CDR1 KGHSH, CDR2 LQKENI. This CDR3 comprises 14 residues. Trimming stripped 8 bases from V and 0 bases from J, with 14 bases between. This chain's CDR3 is CASKDGTNSYEQYF. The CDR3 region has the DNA TGTGCCAGCAAGGACGGGACAAACTCCTACGAGCAGTACTTC.

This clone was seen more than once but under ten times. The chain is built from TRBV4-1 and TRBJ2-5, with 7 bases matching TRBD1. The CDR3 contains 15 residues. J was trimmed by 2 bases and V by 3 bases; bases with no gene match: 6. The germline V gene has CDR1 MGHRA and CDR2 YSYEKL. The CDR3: CASSQRWTGQETQYF. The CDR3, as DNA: TGCGCCAGCAGCCAGCGGTGGACAGGTCAAGAGACCCAGTACTTC.

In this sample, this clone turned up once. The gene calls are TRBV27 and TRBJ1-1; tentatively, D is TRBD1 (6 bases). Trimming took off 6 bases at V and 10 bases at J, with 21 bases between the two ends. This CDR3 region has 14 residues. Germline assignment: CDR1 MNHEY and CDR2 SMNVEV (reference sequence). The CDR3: CASRGRLGALVAFF. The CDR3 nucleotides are TGTGCCAGCAGGGGTAGGCTGGGGGCGCTGGTAGCTTTCTTT.

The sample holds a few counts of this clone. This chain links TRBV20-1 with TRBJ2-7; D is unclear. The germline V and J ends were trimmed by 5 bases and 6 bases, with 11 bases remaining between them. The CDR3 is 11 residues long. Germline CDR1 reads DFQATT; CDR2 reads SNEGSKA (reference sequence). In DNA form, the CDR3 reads TGCAGTGCTCCCATCCAGGCCGAGCAGTACTTC. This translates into CSAPIQAEQYF.

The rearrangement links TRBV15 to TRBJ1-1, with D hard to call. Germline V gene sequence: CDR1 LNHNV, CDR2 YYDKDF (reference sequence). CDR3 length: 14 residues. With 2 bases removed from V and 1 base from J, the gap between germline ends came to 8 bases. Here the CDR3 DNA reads TGTGCCACCAGCAGACTTACAGAGAACACTGAAGCTTTCTTT. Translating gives CATSRLTENTEAFF.

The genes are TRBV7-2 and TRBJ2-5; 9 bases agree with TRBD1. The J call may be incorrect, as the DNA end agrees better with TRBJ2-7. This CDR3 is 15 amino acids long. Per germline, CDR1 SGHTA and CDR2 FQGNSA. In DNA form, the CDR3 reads TGTGCCAGCAGCTCCGACCGGGACAGGGTCTACGAGCAGTACTTC. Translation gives CASSSDRDRVYEQYF.

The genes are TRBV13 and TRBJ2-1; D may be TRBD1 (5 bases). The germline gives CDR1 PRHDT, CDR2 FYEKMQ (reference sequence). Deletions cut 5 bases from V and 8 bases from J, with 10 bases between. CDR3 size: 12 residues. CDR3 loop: CASSVTAHEQFF. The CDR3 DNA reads TGTGCCAGCAGCGTGACAGCCCATGAGCAGTTCTTC.

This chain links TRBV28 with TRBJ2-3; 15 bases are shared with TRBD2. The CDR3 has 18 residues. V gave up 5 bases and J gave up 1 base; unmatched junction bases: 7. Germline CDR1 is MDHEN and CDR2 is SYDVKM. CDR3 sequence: CASSGLAGGPVGTDTQYF. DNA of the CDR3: TGTGCCAGCAGTGGACTAGCGGGAGGGCCAGTAGGCACAGATACGCAGTATTTT.

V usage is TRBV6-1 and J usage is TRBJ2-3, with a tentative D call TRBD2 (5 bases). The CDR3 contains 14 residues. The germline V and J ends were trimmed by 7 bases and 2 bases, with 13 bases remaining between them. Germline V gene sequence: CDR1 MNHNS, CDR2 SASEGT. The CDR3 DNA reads TGTGCCAGCACTAACGGACTCTCCACAGATACGCAGTATTTT. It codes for CASTNGLSTDTQYF.

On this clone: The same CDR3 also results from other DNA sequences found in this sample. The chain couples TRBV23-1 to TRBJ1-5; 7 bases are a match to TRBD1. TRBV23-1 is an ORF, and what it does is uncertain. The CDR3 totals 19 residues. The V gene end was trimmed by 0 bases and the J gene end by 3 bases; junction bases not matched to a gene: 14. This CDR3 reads CASSQSRTGLDKDNQPQHF. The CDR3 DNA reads TGCGCCAGCAGTCAATCAAGGACAGGTCTGGATAAAGACAATCAGCCCCAGCATTTT.

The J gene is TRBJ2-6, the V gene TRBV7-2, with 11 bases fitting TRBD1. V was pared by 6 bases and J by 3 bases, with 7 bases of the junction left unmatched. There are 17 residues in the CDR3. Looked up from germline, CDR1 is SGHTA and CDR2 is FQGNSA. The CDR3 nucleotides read TGTGCCAGCAGAGCAACGGGACAGGGGGATGGGGCCAACGTCCTGACTTTC. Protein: CASRATGQGDGANVLTF.

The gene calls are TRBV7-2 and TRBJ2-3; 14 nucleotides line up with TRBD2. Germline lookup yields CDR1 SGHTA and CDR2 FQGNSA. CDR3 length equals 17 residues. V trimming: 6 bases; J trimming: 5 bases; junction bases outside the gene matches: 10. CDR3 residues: CASRPRTSGRRGDTQYF. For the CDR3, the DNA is TGTGCCAGCAGGCCGAGGACTAGCGGGAGGCGAGGAGATACGCAGTATTTT.

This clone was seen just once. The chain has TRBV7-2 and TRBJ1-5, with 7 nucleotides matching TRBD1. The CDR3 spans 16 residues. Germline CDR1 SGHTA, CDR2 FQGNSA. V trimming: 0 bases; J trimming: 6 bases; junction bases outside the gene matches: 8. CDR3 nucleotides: TGTGCCAGCAGCTTAGCGGGTCAGGGGGTCGGTCAGCCCCAGCATTTT. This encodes CASSLAGQGVGQPQHF.

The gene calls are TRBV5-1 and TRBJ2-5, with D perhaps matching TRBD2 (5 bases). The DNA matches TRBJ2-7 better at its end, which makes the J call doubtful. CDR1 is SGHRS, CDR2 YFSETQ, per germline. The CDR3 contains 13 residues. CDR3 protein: CASSPMTTYEQYF. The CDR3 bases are TGCGCCAGCAGCCCAATGACTACTTACGAGCAGTACTTC.

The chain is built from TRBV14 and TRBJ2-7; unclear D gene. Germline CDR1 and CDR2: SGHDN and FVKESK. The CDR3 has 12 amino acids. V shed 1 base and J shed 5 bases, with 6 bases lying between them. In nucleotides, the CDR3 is TGTGCCAGCAGCCAAGTTTCCAACGAGCAGTACTTC. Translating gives CASSQVSNEQYF.

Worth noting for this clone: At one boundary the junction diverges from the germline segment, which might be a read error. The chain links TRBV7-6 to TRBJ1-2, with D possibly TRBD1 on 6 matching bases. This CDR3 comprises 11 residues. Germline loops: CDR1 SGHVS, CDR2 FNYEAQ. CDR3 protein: CASSFGQPVIF. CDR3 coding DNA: TGTGCCAGCAGCTTCGGACAGCCAGTGATCTTC.

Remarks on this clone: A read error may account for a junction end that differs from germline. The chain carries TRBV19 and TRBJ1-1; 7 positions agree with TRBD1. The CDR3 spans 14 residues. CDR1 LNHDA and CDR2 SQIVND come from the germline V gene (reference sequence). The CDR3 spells CASTLRGQGTEASF. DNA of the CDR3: TGTGCCAGTACCCTAAGGGGGCAGGGCACTGAAGCTTCCTTT.

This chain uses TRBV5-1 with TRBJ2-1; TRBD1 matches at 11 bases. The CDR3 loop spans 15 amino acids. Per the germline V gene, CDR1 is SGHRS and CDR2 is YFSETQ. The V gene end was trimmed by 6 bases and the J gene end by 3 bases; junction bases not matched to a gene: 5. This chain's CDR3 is CASKSGQGDYNEQFF. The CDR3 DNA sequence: TGCGCCAGCAAATCGGGACAGGGGGACTACAATGAGCAGTTCTTC.

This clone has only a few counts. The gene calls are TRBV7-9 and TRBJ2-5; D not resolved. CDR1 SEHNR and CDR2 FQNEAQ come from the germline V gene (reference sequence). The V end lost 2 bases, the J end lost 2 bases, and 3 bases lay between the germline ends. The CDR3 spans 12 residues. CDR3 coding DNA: TGTGCCAGCAGCTTACGTCAAGAGACCCAGTACTTC. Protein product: CASSLRQETQYF.

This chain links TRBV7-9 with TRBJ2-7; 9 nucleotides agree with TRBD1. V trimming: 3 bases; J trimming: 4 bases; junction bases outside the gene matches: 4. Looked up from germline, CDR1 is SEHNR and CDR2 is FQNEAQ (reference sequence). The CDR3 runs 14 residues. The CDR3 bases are TGTGCCAGCAGCTTGACAGGGGGATCATACGAGCAGTACTTC. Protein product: CASSLTGGSYEQYF. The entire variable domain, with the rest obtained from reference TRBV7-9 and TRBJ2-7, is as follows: DTGVSQNPRHKITKRGQNVTFRCDPISEHNRLYWYRQTLGQGPEFLTYFQNEAQLEKSRLLSDRFSAERPKGSFSTLEIQRTEQGDSAMYLCASSLTGGSYEQYFGPGTRLTVT.